The 5 T cell receptor beta chains in this list originate from one sample, sequenced in a study of blood T cell repertoires in COVID-19. Produced via immunoSEQ multiplex PCR; TCRdb's table is partial and in-frame only. This table holds approximately 300,000 clones, around nine tenths found once. The sequenced sample was peripheral blood. The receptors stem from a woman aged 30 to 39 with COVID-19, enrolled during active disease.

Details on this clone: Other DNA sequences from this sample encode an identical CDR3 as well. This chain uses TRBV27 with TRBJ1-4, with D perhaps matching TRBD1 (5 bases). The germline V gene has CDR1 MNHEY and CDR2 SMNVEV (reference sequence). V lost 6 bases, J lost 5 bases, and 13 bases lay in between. The length of the CDR3 is 14 residues. CDR3 protein: CASSRLGGNEKLFF. CDR3 DNA sequence: TGTGCCAGCAGCCGTTTGGGGGGAAATGAAAAACTGTTTTTT.

The chain is built from TRBV18 and TRBJ1-5; tentative D call: TRBD1 (6 bases). The CDR3 spans 14 residues. The germline CDR1 and CDR2 sequences are KGHSH and LQKENI. Trimming pared 3 bases from V and 6 bases from J, leaving 12 bases between. CDR3 region: CASSPTGHGQPQHF. Written as DNA, the CDR3 is TGTGCCAGCTCACCTACAGGGCACGGTCAGCCCCAGCATTTT. Variable domain in full (rest from reference TRBV18 and TRBJ1-5): NAGVMQNPRHLVRRRGQEARLRCSPMKGHSHVYWYRQLPEEGLKFMVYLQKENIIDESGMPKERFSAEFPKEGPSILRIQQVVRGDSAAYFCASSPTGHGQPQHFGDGTRLSIL.

V is TRBV18 and J is TRBJ1-3; D perhaps matches TRBD1 (5 bases). The CDR3 covers 17 residues. Trimming removed 2 bases from V and 2 bases from J, with 16 bases in between. Germline CDR1 and CDR2: KGHSH and LQKENI. CDR3: CASSPLGADLTGNTIYF. The DNA for the CDR3 is TGTGCCAGCTCACCATTAGGGGCAGATCTCACTGGAAACACCATATATTTT.

The rearrangement joins TRBV28 to TRBJ2-7, with TRBD2 matching 10 bases. V lost 3 bases, J lost 1 base, and 6 bases stayed unmatched. CDR1 MDHEN and CDR2 SYDVKM come from the germline V gene. CDR3 length: 16 amino acids. This CDR3 is CASSFPGLAVSYEQYF. CDR3 coding DNA: TGTGCCAGCAGTTTTCCCGGACTAGCGGTTTCCTACGAGCAGTACTTC.

This chain uses TRBV7-8 with TRBJ2-7; TRBD2 matches at 14 bases. The J segment lost 0 bases and the V segment lost 4 bases, leaving 8 bases of the junction unmatched. This CDR3 region has 18 residues. Germline V CDR1 and CDR2: SGHVS, FQNEAQ. The CDR3 region has the DNA TGTGCCAGCAGCTCCGCGGGACTAGCGGGAGACCTCTCCTACGAGCAGTACTTC. Its translation is CASSSAGLAGDLSYEQYF. Filled out from reference TRBV7-8 and TRBJ2-7, the complete variable domain reads GAGVSQSPRYKVAKRGQDVALRCDPISGHVSLFWYQQALGQGPEFLTYFQNEAQLDKSGLPSDRFFAERPEGSVSTLKIQRTQQEDSAVYLCASSSAGLAGDLSYEQYFGPGTRLTVT.